The T cell receptor (beta chain) under discussion was sequenced for a study of blood T cell repertoires in COVID-19. Across the study: Researchers got acute and convalescent COVID-19 samples from the United States, Italy and Spain. Sources were T cells, B-cell-depleted T cells, or PBMCs; the material itself was cDNA or gDNA.

The V gene lost 4 bases and the J gene lost 6 bases, with 13 bases spanning the gap. The CDR3 contains 14 residues. Germline CDR1 is SGHDT and CDR2 is YYEEEE. Sequencing used immunoSEQ multiplex PCR; TCRdb keeps in-frame clones, though not all of them. Of roughly 230,000 clones listed, approximately 81% were seen once; the top ten hold just under 1%. The sample taken for sequencing was peripheral blood. The chain links TRBV5-6 to TRBJ1-4; no firm D call. The TCR originated in a man aged 40-50 years with acute or convalescent COVID-19. The CDR3 DNA is TGTGCCAGCAGCCCGACGGGATTAGATGAAAAACTGTTTTTT. It yields the protein CASSPTGLDEKLFF.